A selection of T cell receptor beta chains follows, all from one sample in a study of blood T cell repertoires in COVID-19. Here immunoSEQ multiplex PCR was the method, and the copy in TCRdb shows in-frame clones only, minus some. The sample carries hundreds of thousands of clones, over 80% recorded once. Material: PBMCs or T cells enriched from blood (not recorded which). These receptors all stem from a woman aged 18-29 years who had recovered from COVID-19. Each CDR3 is given with its conserved first and last residue. Each record gives: CDR3 DNA, CDR3 protein, D gene, V gene, J gene, clone size. D genes are given only for firm matches. Clone size is shown for a subset of rows, as once, few, many or a class of expanded clone.

TGTGCCAGCAGCCAAGACAGGGGGCCCTTCGGGGAGCTGTTTTTT,CASSQDRGPFGELFF,TRBD1,TRBV5-4,TRBJ2-2,-
TGCGCCAGCAGCCTCCGGGGAAGGACTAGCGAACCCACAGATACGCAGTATTTT,CASSLRGRTSEPTDTQYF,TRBD2,TRBV5-1,TRBJ2-3,-
TGTGCCAGCAGCCCACCCACTGGCACAGATACGCAGTATTTT,CASSPPTGTDTQYF,-,TRBV7-9,TRBJ2-3,once
TGTGCCAGCAGTTACACGGGTCGCCGTGGCACTGAAGCTTTCTTT,CASSYTGRRGTEAFF,-,TRBV6-6,TRBJ1-1,-
TGTGCCAGCAGTTTTGGACTAGCGGGACTTTCGTCCGAGCAGTACTTC,CASSFGLAGLSSEQYF,TRBD2,TRBV27,TRBJ2-7,-
TGCGCCAGCAGCCAATATTGGGGGGGATCCTACGAGCAGTACTTC,CASSQYWGGSYEQYF,TRBD2,TRBV5-1,TRBJ2-7,-
TGTGCCAGCAGCCCAATACTAGCGGGAGGGACCACCGGGGAGCTGTTTTTT,CASSPILAGGTTGELFF,TRBD2,TRBV7-8,TRBJ2-2,-
TGTGCCAGCAGCCCATCGGAGCATGGCTACACCTTC,CASSPSEHGYTF,-,TRBV13,TRBJ1-2,-
TGTGCCAGCAGTGATGGGCAGGACTACAATGAGCAGTTCTTC,CASSDGQDYNEQFF,-,TRBV6-4,TRBJ2-1,-
TGTGCCACCAGTGATTTGGGTAAAGCGGGAGCCCATGAGCAGTTCTTC,CATSDLGKAGAHEQFF,TRBD2,TRBV24-1,TRBJ2-1,-
TGTGCCAGCAGTTTCGTCGACAGCCCCTCTGAGCAGTACTTC,CASSFVDSPSEQYF,-,TRBV27,TRBJ2-7,-
TGTGCCAGCAGTTTAAGGGGGAATTCACCCCTCCACTTT,CASSLRGNSPLHF,-,TRBV12-3/TRBV12-4,TRBJ1-6,-
TGTGCCAGCAGCTGGGGACTAGCGGGGGCGCCGAGGGAGACCCAGTACTTC,CASSWGLAGAPRETQYF,TRBD2,TRBV5-4,TRBJ2-5,-
TGTGCCACCAGCAGACGTCAGGGGGCGGGGGAGACCCAGTACTTC,CATSRRQGAGETQYF,TRBD1,TRBV15,TRBJ2-5,-
TGTGCCAGCTCACCACGCCCTTTGGGGCGGAACACTGAAGCTTTCTTT,CASSPRPLGRNTEAFF,-,TRBV18,TRBJ1-1,-
TGTGCCAGCAGCGCCAGAGGTCACACTGGAAACACCATATATTTT,CASSARGHTGNTIYF,-,TRBV9,TRBJ1-3,-
TGTGCCAGCAGCACATTCCAGGGGGTCAGCTTCTTT,CASSTFQGVSFF,TRBD1,TRBV7-2,TRBJ1-1,-
TGTGCCAGCAGCGCTCTAGCGGGTCCCTACAATGAGCAGTTCTTC,CASSALAGPYNEQFF,TRBD2,TRBV7-3,TRBJ2-1,-
TGCGCCAGCAGCCCGAGACAAGCCTCTGGAAACACCATATATTTT,CASSPRQASGNTIYF,-,TRBV4-3,TRBJ1-3,-
TGTGCCTGGAGTTGGGGCGAAAACACCATATATTTT,CAWSWGENTIYF,-,TRBV30,TRBJ1-3,-
TGTGCCAGCAGCTTGGTAGTAGCGGGAGGGCCAGGGGGTTACAATGAGCAGTTCTTC,CASSLVVAGGPGGYNEQFF,TRBD2,TRBV5-6,TRBJ2-1,-
TGTGCCAGCAGCCAAGACAGGGCCCAGAGGGAGCAGTACTTC,CASSQDRAQREQYF,-,TRBV3-1/TRBV3-2,TRBJ2-7,-